These T cell receptor beta chains were read from a single sample in a study of long-term antiretroviral therapy in people with HIV. Clones were sequenced by immunoSEQ multiplex PCR, and TCRdb holds only the in-frame ones, with some missing. The sample consists of some 34,000 clones, around 96% of them appearing once. The input for sequencing was unsorted PBMCs, taken 6.5 to 6.6 years after starting antiretroviral therapy. The receptor set was obtained from a man aged 25 to 40 with HIV. The CDR3 runs from the conserved cysteine through the conserved F or W. A D gene is named only where the DNA matches it firmly. Size tells how often a clone was seen (once, few, many) or the class of an expanded clone, and some rows leave it out.

abundance: -
d_gene: TRBD1
j_gene: TRBJ1-5
len: 14
v_gene: TRBV10-3
CDR3aa: CAISDGTDFQPQHF
CDR3nt: TGTGCCATCAGTGACGGGACAGACTTTCAGCCCCAGCATTTT

abundance: few
d_gene: -
j_gene: TRBJ2-1
len: 11
v_gene: TRBV28
CDR3aa: CASSLSLEQFF
CDR3nt: TGTGCCAGCAGTTTAAGTCTTGAGCAGTTCTTC

abundance: -
d_gene: -
j_gene: TRBJ2-7
len: 12
v_gene: TRBV28
CDR3aa: CASSWGPVVLYF
CDR3nt: TGTGCCAGCAGTTGGGGGCCTGTCGTTCTGTACTTC

abundance: -
d_gene: TRBD2
j_gene: TRBJ2-2
len: 15
v_gene: TRBV6-6
CDR3aa: CASSQGLQNTGELFF
CDR3nt: TGTGCCAGCAGTCAGGGACTACAGAACACCGGGGAGCTGTTTTTT

abundance: -
d_gene: TRBD1
j_gene: TRBJ1-1
len: 15
v_gene: TRBV7-9
CDR3aa: CASSSRDSMNTEAFF
CDR3nt: TGTGCCAGCAGCTCAAGGGACAGCATGAACACTGAAGCTTTCTTT

abundance: -
d_gene: -
j_gene: TRBJ1-3
len: 14
v_gene: TRBV7-9
CDR3aa: CASSLPSAGNTIYF
CDR3nt: TGTGCCAGCAGCTTGCCTTCTGCCGGAAACACCATATATTTT

abundance: -
d_gene: TRBD1
j_gene: TRBJ1-1
len: 13
v_gene: TRBV19
CDR3aa: CASWTGAYTEAFF
CDR3nt: TGTGCCAGTTGGACAGGGGCCTACACTGAAGCTTTCTTT

abundance: -
d_gene: -
j_gene: TRBJ2-5
len: 16
v_gene: TRBV18
CDR3aa: CASSPTFRALRETQYF
CDR3nt: TGTGCCAGCTCACCTACGTTTCGAGCGCTTCGAGAGACCCAGTACTTC

abundance: once
d_gene: -
j_gene: TRBJ1-6
len: 13
v_gene: TRBV6-5
CDR3aa: CASKEGRNSPLHF
CDR3nt: TGTGCCAGCAAAGAGGGGCGAAATTCACCCCTCCACTTT

abundance: -
d_gene: -
j_gene: TRBJ1-6
len: 14
v_gene: TRBV27
CDR3aa: CASSFGGQGSPLHF
CDR3nt: TGTGCCAGCAGTTTCGGGGGCCAGGGATCACCCCTCCACTTT

abundance: once
d_gene: -
j_gene: TRBJ2-7
len: 12
v_gene: TRBV7-6
CDR3aa: CASSFPSGEQYF
CDR3nt: TGTGCCAGCAGCTTTCCATCCGGCGAGCAGTACTTC

abundance: -
d_gene: -
j_gene: TRBJ2-1
len: 13
v_gene: TRBV28
CDR3aa: CASSFGGDVEQFF
CDR3nt: TGTGCCAGCAGTTTCGGCGGGGACGTTGAGCAGTTCTTC

abundance: once
d_gene: -
j_gene: TRBJ2-1
len: 17
v_gene: TRBV15
CDR3aa: CATSRRPSVRFYNEQFF
CDR3nt: TGTGCCACCAGCAGACGACCTAGTGTTCGATTCTACAATGAGCAGTTCTTC

abundance: -
d_gene: TRBD1
j_gene: TRBJ2-6
len: 14
v_gene: TRBV7-9
CDR3aa: CASTGTAGANVLTF
CDR3nt: TGTGCCAGCACCGGGACAGCTGGGGCCAACGTCCTGACTTTC

abundance: -
d_gene: -
j_gene: TRBJ2-5
len: 16
v_gene: TRBV15
CDR3aa: CATSKTVGSGSFPLYF
CDR3nt: -

abundance: -
d_gene: TRBD2
j_gene: TRBJ2-3
len: 16
v_gene: TRBV7-6
CDR3aa: CASSFLGTSGSDTQYF
CDR3nt: TGTGCCAGCAGCTTTTTGGGGACTAGCGGTTCAGATACGCAGTATTTT

abundance: -
d_gene: -
j_gene: TRBJ2-3
len: 17
v_gene: TRBV11-2
CDR3aa: CASSPMGGGSRTDTQYF
CDR3nt: TGTGCCAGCAGTCCGATGGGGGGCGGGAGTAGGACAGATACGCAGTATTTT

abundance: -
d_gene: TRBD2
j_gene: TRBJ2-1
len: 17
v_gene: TRBV27
CDR3aa: CASIDRTLAGGSNEQFF
CDR3nt: TGTGCCAGCATTGACCGAACTCTAGCGGGAGGAAGCAATGAGCAGTTCTTC

abundance: -
d_gene: -
j_gene: TRBJ1-1
len: 14
v_gene: TRBV6-5
CDR3aa: CASSYSGHQRRAFF
CDR3nt: TGTGCCAGCAGTTACAGCGGACACCAAAGGCGAGCTTTCTTT

abundance: -
d_gene: TRBD1
j_gene: TRBJ1-1
len: 16
v_gene: TRBV18
CDR3aa: CASSPKQGGGNTEAFF
CDR3nt: TGTGCCAGCTCACCAAAACAGGGGGGGGGAAACACTGAAGCTTTCTTT

abundance: -
d_gene: -
j_gene: TRBJ2-6
len: 15
v_gene: TRBV7-8
CDR3aa: CASSLQTPGANVLTF
CDR3nt: TGTGCCAGCAGCTTACAGACGCCTGGGGCCAACGTCCTGACTTTC

abundance: -
d_gene: -
j_gene: TRBJ2-3
len: 14
v_gene: TRBV9
CDR3aa: CASSPQGGTDTQYF
CDR3nt: TGTGCCAGCAGCCCACAGGGGGGGACAGATACGCAGTATTTT

abundance: -
d_gene: -
j_gene: TRBJ1-4
len: 16
v_gene: TRBV5-6
CDR3aa: CASSGGIQGAYEKLFF
CDR3nt: TGTGCCAGCAGCGGTGGGATACAGGGCGCGTATGAAAAACTGTTTTTT

abundance: -
d_gene: -
j_gene: TRBJ2-1
len: 14
v_gene: TRBV27
CDR3aa: CASSQGRRTNEQFF
CDR3nt: TGTGCCAGCAGCCAGGGGAGGAGGACGAATGAGCAGTTCTTC

abundance: once
d_gene: -
j_gene: TRBJ2-2
len: 12
v_gene: TRBV7-8
CDR3aa: CASTGITGELFF
CDR3nt: TGTGCCAGCACTGGGATCACCGGGGAGCTGTTTTTT

abundance: -
d_gene: TRBD1
j_gene: TRBJ1-3
len: 16
v_gene: TRBV5-1
CDR3aa: CASSREQGGSGNTIYF
CDR3nt: TGCGCCAGCAGCAGAGAACAGGGGGGCTCTGGAAACACCATATATTTT

abundance: -
d_gene: -
j_gene: TRBJ2-1
len: 15
v_gene: TRBV7-2
CDR3aa: CASSPRVETYNEQFF
CDR3nt: TGTGCCAGCAGCCCAAGAGTGGAGACCTACAATGAGCAGTTCTTC

abundance: -
d_gene: TRBD2
j_gene: TRBJ2-1
len: 15
v_gene: TRBV11-2
CDR3aa: CAMGLAGSSYNEQFF
CDR3nt: TGTGCGATGGGACTAGCGGGGAGCTCCTACAATGAGCAGTTCTTC

abundance: -
d_gene: -
j_gene: TRBJ2-1
len: 14
v_gene: TRBV11-2
CDR3aa: CASSLEGNYNEQFF
CDR3nt: TGTGCCAGCAGCTTAGAAGGTAACTACAATGAGCAGTTCTTC

abundance: -
d_gene: -
j_gene: TRBJ1-2
len: 16
v_gene: TRBV19
CDR3aa: CASSILPSGQFYGYTF
CDR3nt: TGTGCCAGTAGTATTCTCCCCTCCGGACAGTTCTATGGCTACACCTTC

abundance: -
d_gene: -
j_gene: TRBJ2-1
len: 14
v_gene: TRBV9
CDR3aa: CASSRRTVDNEQFF
CDR3nt: TGTGCCAGCAGCCGTAGGACTGTTGACAATGAGCAGTTCTTC

abundance: -
d_gene: TRBD1
j_gene: TRBJ2-7
len: 13
v_gene: TRBV6-1
CDR3aa: CASSGWGQYEQYF
CDR3nt: TGTGCCAGCAGTGGATGGGGACAGTACGAGCAGTACTTC

abundance: -
d_gene: -
j_gene: TRBJ2-7
len: 14
v_gene: TRBV19
CDR3aa: CASMRSSRAYEQYF
CDR3nt: TGTGCCAGTATGAGGTCCTCGAGGGCCTACGAGCAGTACTTC

abundance: -
d_gene: -
j_gene: TRBJ1-6
len: 17
v_gene: TRBV27
CDR3aa: CASSFWDGIRWNSPLHF
CDR3nt: TGTGCCAGCAGTTTCTGGGACGGAATTCGTTGGAATTCACCCCTCCACTTT

abundance: few
d_gene: -
j_gene: TRBJ2-7
len: 13
v_gene: TRBV10-3
CDR3aa: CAISVGFGDEQYF
CDR3nt: TGTGCCATCAGTGTAGGTTTTGGCGACGAGCAGTACTTC

abundance: -
d_gene: -
j_gene: TRBJ1-1
len: 14
v_gene: TRBV5-4
CDR3aa: CASSLVSGYTEAFF
CDR3nt: TGTGCCAGCAGCTTGGTTTCAGGGTACACTGAAGCTTTCTTT

abundance: -
d_gene: -
j_gene: TRBJ2-7
len: 16
v_gene: TRBV4-3
CDR3aa: CASSQDLPSSAGEQYF
CDR3nt: TGCGCCAGCAGCCAAGATCTCCCTAGCTCAGCGGGCGAGCAGTACTTC

abundance: -
d_gene: -
j_gene: TRBJ2-7
len: 18
v_gene: TRBV4-2
CDR3aa: CASSQAPSLEPGSYEQYF
CDR3nt: TGTGCCAGCAGCCAAGCCCCCTCCCTAGAGCCTGGGTCCTACGAGCAGTACTTC

abundance: -
d_gene: TRBD2
j_gene: TRBJ2-7
len: 12
v_gene: TRBV29-1
CDR3aa: CSVEGSGSAQYF
CDR3nt: TGCAGCGTTGAGGGTAGCGGGAGCGCGCAGTACTTC

abundance: -
d_gene: -
j_gene: TRBJ2-1
len: 13
v_gene: TRBV19
CDR3aa: CATTPLAGDEQFF
CDR3nt: TGTGCCACAACCCCCTTAGCCGGGGATGAGCAGTTCTTC

abundance: -
d_gene: -
j_gene: TRBJ2-2
len: 16
v_gene: TRBV9
CDR3aa: CASSGYVGTDTGELFF
CDR3nt: TGTGCCAGCAGCGGTTATGTGGGGACGGACACCGGGGAGCTGTTTTTT

abundance: -
d_gene: -
j_gene: TRBJ1-1
len: 14
v_gene: TRBV4-3
CDR3aa: CASSQAGLDTEAFF
CDR3nt: TGCGCCAGCAGCCAAGCCGGCCTAGACACTGAAGCTTTCTTT

abundance: -
d_gene: -
j_gene: TRBJ1-1
len: 15
v_gene: TRBV7-8
CDR3aa: CASRVPGGGTTEAFF
CDR3nt: TGTGCCAGCAGAGTTCCCGGCGGGGGAACCACTGAAGCTTTCTTT

abundance: -
d_gene: -
j_gene: TRBJ2-7
len: 13
v_gene: TRBV7-9
CDR3aa: CASSSDGSHEQYF
CDR3nt: TGTGCCAGCAGCAGTGACGGGTCGCACGAGCAGTACTTC

abundance: -
d_gene: TRBD1
j_gene: TRBJ2-7
len: 15
v_gene: TRBV6-5
CDR3aa: CASSPEQGAGNEQYF
CDR3nt: TGTGCCAGCAGTCCTGAACAGGGGGCGGGCAACGAGCAGTACTTC

abundance: once
d_gene: -
j_gene: TRBJ2-2
len: 15
v_gene: TRBV4-3
CDR3aa: CASSQDQLGTGELFF
CDR3nt: TGCGCCAGCAGCCAAGATCAGCTGGGCACCGGGGAGCTGTTTTTT

abundance: -
d_gene: -
j_gene: TRBJ2-2
len: 16
v_gene: TRBV4-1
CDR3aa: CASSRGPFVNYGELFF
CDR3nt: TGCGCCAGCAGCCGGGGGCCATTTGTGAACTACGGGGAGCTGTTTTTT

abundance: once
d_gene: -
j_gene: TRBJ2-5
len: 15
v_gene: TRBV11-1
CDR3aa: CASSFRGDSLETQYF
CDR3nt: TGTGCCAGCAGCTTCAGGGGGGACTCATTAGAGACCCAGTACTTC

abundance: -
d_gene: -
j_gene: TRBJ1-6
len: 16
v_gene: TRBV19
CDR3aa: CASSLTSSSYNSPLHF
CDR3nt: TGTGCCAGTAGTCTTACATCAAGCTCCTATAATTCACCCCTCCACTTT

abundance: -
d_gene: -
j_gene: TRBJ2-1
len: 14
v_gene: TRBV10-3
CDR3aa: CAISESTGASEQFF
CDR3nt: TGTGCCATCAGTGAGTCTACGGGGGCGAGTGAGCAGTTCTTC

abundance: once
d_gene: -
j_gene: TRBJ2-4
len: 14
v_gene: TRBV19
CDR3aa: CASGPGRGWDIQYF
CDR3nt: TGTGCCAGCGGGCCGGGAAGAGGGTGGGACATTCAGTACTTC

abundance: once
d_gene: -
j_gene: TRBJ2-7
len: 13
v_gene: TRBV11-2
CDR3aa: CASSLATGSEQYF
CDR3nt: TGTGCCAGCAGCTTAGCCACAGGGTCCGAGCAGTACTTC

abundance: -
d_gene: -
j_gene: TRBJ2-3
len: 14
v_gene: TRBV9
CDR3aa: CASSVTGRTDTQYF
CDR3nt: TGTGCCAGCAGCGTTACAGGGCGCACAGATACGCAGTATTTT

abundance: -
d_gene: -
j_gene: TRBJ1-1
len: 17
v_gene: TRBV7-6
CDR3aa: CASSLGGTSASNTEAFF
CDR3nt: TGTGCCAGCAGCTTAGGGGGCACATCAGCCTCGAACACTGAAGCTTTCTTT

abundance: -
d_gene: -
j_gene: TRBJ2-2
len: 15
v_gene: TRBV6-5
CDR3aa: CASSYSILGTGELFF
CDR3nt: TGTGCCAGCAGTTACTCCATTTTAGGTACCGGGGAGCTGTTTTTT

abundance: -
d_gene: TRBD2
j_gene: TRBJ2-1
len: 14
v_gene: TRBV5-1
CDR3aa: CASSLGGRGDEQFF
CDR3nt: TGCGCCAGCAGCTTGGGCGGGAGGGGCGATGAGCAGTTCTTC

abundance: -
d_gene: TRBD1
j_gene: TRBJ2-1
len: 11
v_gene: TRBV20-1
CDR3aa: CSAPGGYEQFF
CDR3nt: TGCAGTGCTCCAGGGGGCTATGAGCAGTTCTTC